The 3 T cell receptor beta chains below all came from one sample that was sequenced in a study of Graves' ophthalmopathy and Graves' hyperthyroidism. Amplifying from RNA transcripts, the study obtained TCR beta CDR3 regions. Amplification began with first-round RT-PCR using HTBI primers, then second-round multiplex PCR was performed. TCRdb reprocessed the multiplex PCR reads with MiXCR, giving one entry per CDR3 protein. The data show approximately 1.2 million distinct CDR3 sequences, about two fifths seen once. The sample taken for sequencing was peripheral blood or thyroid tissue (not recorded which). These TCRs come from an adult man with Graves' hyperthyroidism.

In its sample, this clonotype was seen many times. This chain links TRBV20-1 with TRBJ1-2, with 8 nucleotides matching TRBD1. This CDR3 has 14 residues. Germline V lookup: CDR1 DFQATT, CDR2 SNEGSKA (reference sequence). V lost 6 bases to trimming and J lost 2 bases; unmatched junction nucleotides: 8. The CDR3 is CSARTGLGNYGYTF. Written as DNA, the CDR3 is TGCAGTGCAAGGACAGGGCTCGGAAACTATGGCTACACCTTC.

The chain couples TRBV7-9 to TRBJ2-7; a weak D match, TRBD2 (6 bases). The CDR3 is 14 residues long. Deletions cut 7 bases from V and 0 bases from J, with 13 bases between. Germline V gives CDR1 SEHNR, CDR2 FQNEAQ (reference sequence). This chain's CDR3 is CASISGRLSYEQYF. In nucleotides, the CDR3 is TGTGCCAGCATTAGCGGACGCCTCTCCTACGAGCAGTACTTC.

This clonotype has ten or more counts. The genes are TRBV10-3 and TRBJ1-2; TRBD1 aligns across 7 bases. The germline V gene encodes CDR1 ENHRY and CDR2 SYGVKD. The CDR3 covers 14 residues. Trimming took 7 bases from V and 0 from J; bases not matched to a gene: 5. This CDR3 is CAITLGQPNYGYTF. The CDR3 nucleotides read TGTGCCATCACCTTGGGACAGCCTAACTATGGCTACACCTTC.